The clone carrying this TCR beta chain was seen a handful of times. Its antigen is unidentified. Full-length variable regions came from constant-region reverse primers plus semi-nested Nested Universal Primer A PCR. TCRdb ran MiXCR on the 5' RACE reads and lists one entry per CDR3 protein. Found here are around 50,000 distinct CDR3 sequences, roughly 30% of them singletons; the top ten hold less than 3.5%. The CDR3 consists of 15 residues. V lost 5 bases to trimming and J lost 7 bases, with 17 bases between them. Germline V gene sequence: CDR1 SGHVS, CDR2 FQNEAQ. Study-wide results and limits: Tumor Tregs overlapped most with tumor, then blood, naive CD4+ cells. Tumor memory CD4+ T cell TCR gene usage was found to cluster with blood and lymph node memory CD4+ cells and with lymph node naive CD4+ cells. The larger cohort examined one V-J beta rearrangement, not whole repertoires.

The rearrangement links TRBV7-8 to TRBJ2-2; D perhaps matches TRBD2 (7 bases). This sequence was found in a female donor with breast cancer. Sequencing was performed on tumor-infiltrating memory CD4+ T cells sorted from the breast tumor. Regarding subset: memory CD4+ T cells, CD4+CD45RO+CD25-. CDR3 DNA sequence: TGTGCCAGCAGCCTATTGGGGGGGGCCCACGGGGAGCTGTTTTTT. Its translation is CASSLLGGAHGELFF.